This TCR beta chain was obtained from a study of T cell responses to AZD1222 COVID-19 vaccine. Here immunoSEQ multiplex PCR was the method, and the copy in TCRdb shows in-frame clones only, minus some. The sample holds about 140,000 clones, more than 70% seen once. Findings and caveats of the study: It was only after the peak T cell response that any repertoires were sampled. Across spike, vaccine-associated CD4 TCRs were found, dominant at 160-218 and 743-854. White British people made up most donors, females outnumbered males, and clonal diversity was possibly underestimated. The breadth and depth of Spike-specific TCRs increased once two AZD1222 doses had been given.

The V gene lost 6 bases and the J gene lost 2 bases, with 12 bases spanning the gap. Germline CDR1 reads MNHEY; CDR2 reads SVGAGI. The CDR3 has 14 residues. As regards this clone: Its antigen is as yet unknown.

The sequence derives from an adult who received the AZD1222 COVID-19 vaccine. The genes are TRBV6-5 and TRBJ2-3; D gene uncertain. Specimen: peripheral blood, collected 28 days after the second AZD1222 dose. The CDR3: CASRRETYTDTQYF. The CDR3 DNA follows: TGTGCCAGCAGGAGAGAGACGTACACAGATACGCAGTATTTT.